This TCR beta chain comes out of a study of human T cells and chemical hapten exposure. The study, taken as a whole, reports: The formation of large CDR3 similarity clusters by expanded TCRs significantly exceeded that of controls.

For the library, individual cDNA molecules each received unique molecular identifiers. TCRdb re-derived calls from the RACE reads in MiXCR, one entry per CDR3 protein. The sample consists of about 120,000 distinct CDR3 sequences, around 13% of them appearing once. The table lists this clonotype with a few counts. The antigen is unknown. V was pared by 1 base and J by 5 bases, with 7 bases of the junction left unmatched. The CDR3 extends over 15 amino acids. CDR1 and CDR2 from the germline V gene are SGHAT and FQNNGV. Indicated time point: patch test 1, 2 weeks after DPC sensitization. Noted treatment: therapeutic diphenylcyclopropenone sensitization with weekly scalp DPC.

J is TRBJ2-5 and V is TRBV11-2, with 7 bases identical to TRBD1. Source: whole blood, taken in connection with sensitization to the hapten diphenylcyclopropenone (DPC). The receptor was isolated from a young man with alopecia areata. Some clones in this sample may be carry-over from other donors' samples. The CDR3, as DNA: TGTGCCAGCAGCTTAGTTTCGAGACAGGGCGAGACCCAGTACTTC. It encodes CASSLVSRQGETQYF. The full variable domain, completed using reference TRBV11-2 and TRBJ2-5, is EAGVAQSPRYKIIEKRQSVAFWCNPISGHATLYWYQQILGQGPKLLIQFQNNGVVDDSQLPKDRFSAERLKGVDSTLKIQPAKLEDSAVYLCASSLVSRQGETQYFGPGTRLLVL.